These 22 T cell receptor beta chains were all obtained from the same sample, sequenced in a study of T cell clonality in common variable immunodeficiency. Whole-study results and caveats: Common variable immunodeficiency TCR beta sequences reportedly had fewer deletions and N-nucleotide insertions.

What these receptors recognize is not known. The assay was immunoSEQ multiplex PCR, and TCRdb's table has in-frame clones only and misses some. The sample has roughly 30,000 clones, none seen only once; the top ten hold 2.5% to 3.5%. Sequencing was done on a sample of peripheral blood mononuclear cells. Every receptor here comes from a human donor with common variable immunodeficiency.

About this clone itself: The missing CDR3 end, 3 residues past where the read stops, is filled in from the germline J gene. The chain recombines TRBV2 with TRBJ2-5, with a weak D call TRBD1 (6 bases). V lost 6 bases to trimming and J lost 5 bases, with 10 bases between them. Per germline, CDR1 SNHLY and CDR2 FYNNEI. The length of the CDR3 is 12 residues. The DNA read from the CDR3 is TGTGCCAGCAGGGACAGTTCGGAGACC. It yields the protein CASRDSSET. The entire CDR3 is CASRDSSETQYF. Filled out from reference TRBV2 and TRBJ2-5, the complete variable domain reads EPEVTQTPSHQVTQMGQEVILRCVPISNHLYFYWYRQILGQKVEFLVSFYNNEISEKSEIFDDQFSVERPDGSNFTLKIRSTKLEDSAMYFCASRDSSETQYFGPGTRLLVL.

This clone was detected a few times. The CDR3 end lies 3 residues beyond the end of the read and is filled in from the germline J gene. The J gene is TRBJ2-1, the V gene TRBV2, with TRBD1 identical over 11 bases. V lost 4 bases, J lost 4 bases, and 3 bases stayed unmatched. The germline CDR1 and CDR2 sequences are SNHLY and FYNNEI. CDR3 length equals 15 residues. The CDR3 DNA, read in part, is TGTGCCAGCAGTGCGGACAGGGGGCTATACAATGAG. This sequence encodes CASSADRGLYNE. The full CDR3 reads CASSADRGLYNEQFF. Full variable domain (outside the CDR3, taken from reference TRBV2 and TRBJ2-1): EPEVTQTPSHQVTQMGQEVILRCVPISNHLYFYWYRQILGQKVEFLVSFYNNEISEKSEIFDDQFSVERPDGSNFTLKIRSTKLEDSAMYFCASSADRGLYNEQFFGPGTRLTVL.

This clone came up a few times. Read sequence stops 3 residues before the CDR3 end, and the germline J gene provides the missing end. The chain joins TRBV7-8 to TRBJ2-2, with 7 bases lining up with TRBD2. After removal of 1 base from V and 6 bases from J, the junction contained 11 bases not matched to a gene. Germline V gene sequence: CDR1 SGHVS, CDR2 FQNEAQ. This CDR3 contains 17 residues. The sequenced CDR3 bases are TGTGCCAGCAGCTTAGTGGTACTAGCGCTAGGTGCCGGGGAG. Translating it yields CASSLVVLALGAGE. The whole CDR3 sequence reads CASSLVVLALGAGELFF.

This clone was recorded many times. The read finishes 3 residues shy of the CDR3 end, and the germline J gene is used to complete it. The chain uses TRBV5-1 and TRBJ2-3, with 7 nucleotides matching TRBD1. Germline V lookup: CDR1 SGHRS, CDR2 YFSETQ. The CDR3 has 15 amino acids. The V and J ends lost 4 bases and 2 bases, in that order; junction bases with no gene match: 7. The CDR3 bases that were read are TGCGCCAGCAGCGGGGGACAGATTTACACAGATACG. Translating gives CASSGGQIYTDT. In full, the CDR3 reads CASSGGQIYTDTQYF.

Ten or more counts support this clone. The read is 3 residues too short to cover the CDR3 end, so that end is filled in from the germline J gene. V usage is TRBV2 and J usage is TRBJ2-2, with D unresolved. This CDR3 comprises 15 residues. V was clipped by 3 bases and J by 0 bases, with 8 bases between them. Germline assignment: CDR1 SNHLY and CDR2 FYNNEI. The CDR3 bases that were read are TGTGCCAGCAGTGATACAGCCTCGAACACCGGGGAG. This gives the protein CASSDTASNTGE. The CDR3 as a whole reads CASSDTASNTGELFF. The complete variable domain, with remaining parts taken from reference TRBV2 and TRBJ2-2, reads EPEVTQTPSHQVTQMGQEVILRCVPISNHLYFYWYRQILGQKVEFLVSFYNNEISEKSEIFDDQFSVERPDGSNFTLKIRSTKLEDSAMYFCASSDTASNTGELFFGEGSRLTVL.

This clone has at least ten counts. The CDR3 end falls 3 residues outside the read, so it is completed with the germline J gene. The chain combines TRBV7-9 with TRBJ1-1; TRBD1 aligns across 7 bases. CDR3 length: 15 residues. V gave up 5 bases and J gave up 2 bases; unmatched junction bases: 8. Per germline, CDR1 SEHNR and CDR2 FQNEAQ (reference sequence). The CDR3 protein is CASSLIQGTNTEAFF. CDR3 DNA (partial): TGTGCCAGCAGCCTAATACAGGGGACAAACACTGAA.

This clone was found many times. Read sequence stops 3 residues before the CDR3 end, and the germline J gene provides the missing end. V and J are TRBV29-1 and TRBJ2-1; possibly TRBD2 for D (5 bases). The CDR3 extends over 13 amino acids. The germline V gene encodes CDR1 SQVTM and CDR2 ANQGSEA. Trimming shortened V by 5 bases and J by 2 bases, and 10 bases separated the two germline ends. Incomplete CDR3 DNA: TGCAGCGTTCACCAGCGGACCTACAATGAG. It is translated as CSVHQRTYNE. The entire CDR3 is CSVHQRTYNEQFF.

This clone has at least ten counts. The CDR3 end falls 3 residues outside the read, so it is completed with the germline J gene. The chain carries TRBV6-1 and TRBJ1-1; tentative D call: TRBD1 (5 bases). The CDR3 covers 13 residues. The ends were cut back, 4 bases at V and 1 base at J, with 7 bases in the middle. CDR1 and CDR2 from the germline V gene are MNHNS and SASEGT. CDR3 DNA (partial): TGTGCCAGCAGTGTACAGGAGAACACTGAA. This sequence encodes CASSVQENTE. The entire CDR3 protein reads CASSVQENTEAFF.

This clone appeared many times. The CDR3 is cut off 3 residues early in the read; its end comes from the germline J gene. The J gene is TRBJ2-3, the V gene TRBV19; 9 bases line up with TRBD2. Trimming cost V 5 bases and J 0 bases; bases outside gene matches: 3. The germline V gene encodes CDR1 LNHDA and CDR2 SQIVND (reference sequence). The CDR3 totals 15 residues. The DNA read from the CDR3 is TGTGCCAGTAGTGAAAGCGGGAGGAGCACAGATACG. It is translated as CASSESGRSTDT. The full CDR3 is CASSESGRSTDTQYF.

This clone was seen many times. The CDR3: CSVEGLRDRDVGEQYF. The CDR3 DNA, read in part, is TGCAGCGTTGAAGGCCTACGGGACAGGGACGTAGGCGAG. V is TRBV29-1 and J is TRBJ2-7; 9 bases agree with TRBD1. The read finishes 3 residues shy of the CDR3 end, and the germline J gene is used to complete it. CDR1 SQVTM and CDR2 ANQGSEA come from the germline V gene. The CDR3 runs to 16 residues. Unmatched junction bases numbered 13, after V lost 1 base and J lost 6 bases.

This clone was recorded many times. The CDR3 is cut off 3 residues early in the read; its end comes from the germline J gene. The gene calls are TRBV18 and TRBJ1-1, with a possible D match to TRBD1 (5 bases). This CDR3 has 15 residues. The V end lost 1 base, the J end lost 1 base, and 10 bases lay between the germline ends. Germline V gene lookup returns CDR1 KGHSH and CDR2 LQKENI. CDR3 DNA (partial): TGTGCCAGCTCACCACTTGACAGCTGGAACACTGAA. Protein sequence: CASSPLDSWNTE. The full CDR3 protein reads CASSPLDSWNTEAFF.

This clone was counted ten times or more. The read comes to an end 3 residues before the CDR3 does, leaving the germline J gene to fill in the end. The chain recombines TRBV5-1 with TRBJ2-7; 8 bases match TRBD2. Trimming removed 1 base from V and 4 bases from J; junction bases left unmatched: 4. This CDR3 has 14 amino acids. Germline values: CDR1 SGHRS, CDR2 YFSETQ. The CDR3 protein is CASSLNGGGYEQYF. Partial CDR3 DNA: TGCGCCAGCAGCTTGAACGGGGGGGGATACGAG. Together with reference TRBV5-1 and TRBJ2-7, the CDR3 gives the full variable domain: KAGVTQTPRYLIKTRGQQVTLSCSPISGHRSVSWYQQTPGQGLQFLFEYFSETQRNKGNFPGRFSGRQFSNSRSEMNVSTLELGDSALYLCASSLNGGGYEQYFGPGTRLTVT.

By share of the sample, this clone is medium-sized. The CDR3 goes on 3 residues after the read ends, and that part is filled in from the germline J gene. V gene TRBV7-9 combines with J gene TRBJ1-5, with TRBD1 matching 8 bases. The CDR3 extends over 15 amino acids. Germline values: CDR1 SEHNR, CDR2 FQNEAQ (reference sequence). The J segment lost 7 bases and the V segment lost 4 bases, leaving 9 bases of the junction unmatched. The CDR3 loop reads CASSSTGDLPQPQHF. The CDR3 DNA, read in part, is TGTGCCAGCAGCTCGACAGGGGACCTCCCCCAGCCC.

This clone appeared many times. The observed sequence ends 3 residues before the CDR3 terminus, with the missing tail filled in from the germline J gene. The chain carries TRBV19 and TRBJ2-2; 9 bases fit TRBD1. Germline CDR1 is LNHDA and CDR2 is SQIVND (reference sequence). Trimming took 2 bases from V and 4 from J; bases not matched to a gene: 5. This CDR3 comprises 16 residues. The sequenced CDR3 bases are TGTGCCAGTAGTATAATACAGGGGGCGTCCACCGGGGAG. Protein sequence: CASSIIQGASTGE. The full CDR3 is CASSIIQGASTGELFF.

On this clone itself: The read ends 3 residues before the CDR3 terminus; that terminus is restored from the germline J gene. The chain couples TRBV2 to TRBJ2-1; 12 bases are a match to TRBD2. The CDR3 sequence is 15 residues long. J was trimmed by 8 bases and V by 7 bases; bases with no gene match: 9. Germline V gene sequence: CDR1 SNHLY, CDR2 FYNNEI. CDR3 bases read: TGTGCCAGCATGAGACTAGCGGGAGCTCTTGATGAG. It specifies CASMRLAGALDE. The full CDR3 protein is CASMRLAGALDEQFF.

This clone was recorded at least ten times. The CDR3 region is CASSPAQTLAALLGDSYEQYF. The sequenced part of the CDR3 DNA is TGTGCCAGCAGCCCCGCCCAGACTCTAGCTGCTCTCCTCGGGGACTCCTACGAG. V usage is TRBV4-2 and J usage is TRBJ2-7, with D possibly TRBD2 on 5 matching bases. The read gets to within 3 residues of the CDR3 end, and the germline J gene fills in the rest. The CDR3 sequence is 21 residues long. Germline CDR1 is LGHNA and CDR2 is YNFKEQ. Trimming took 4 bases from V and 0 from J, leaving 31 bases between them.

This clone was counted only a few times. The read ends 3 residues before the CDR3 terminus; that terminus is restored from the germline J gene. The rearrangement uses TRBV7-2 and TRBJ1-1; D uncertain. Germline V gene lookup returns CDR1 SGHTA and CDR2 FQGNSA. The CDR3 extends over 11 amino acids. The CDR3 sequence is CASSLRSRAFF. Incomplete CDR3 DNA: TGTGCCAGCAGCTTACGATCCAGA.

This clone has at least ten counts. The read finishes 3 residues shy of the CDR3 end, and the germline J gene is used to complete it. The rearrangement joins TRBV6-2 or TRBV6-3 to TRBJ2-1; D unclear. V lost 0 bases and J 9 bases, leaving 12 bases between the germline ends. Germline V gene lookup returns CDR1 MNHEY and CDR2 SVGEGT. The CDR3 loop spans 14 amino acids. CDR3 DNA (partial): TGTGCCAGCAGTTACTCAGCCACTTACGGTGAG. Its protein product is CASSYSATYGE. The whole CDR3 is CASSYSATYGEQFF.

This clone was found many times. Sequencing ends 3 residues short of the CDR3 end; the germline J gene provides the rest. In the same sample, other DNA sequences code for this CDR3. This chain uses TRBV5-1 with TRBJ2-5; 12 bases map to TRBD1. V dropped 6 bases and J dropped 2; count of bases not matched to a gene: 8. This CDR3 is 16 amino acids long. The germline gives CDR1 SGHRS, CDR2 YFSETQ. CDR3 DNA, as far as it was read: TGCGCCAGCAACAAGGGGGGACAGGGGGCTCAAGAGACC. Amino acids: CASNKGGQGAQET. The whole CDR3 region reads CASNKGGQGAQETQYF.

In the case of this clone: The CDR3 end falls 3 residues outside the read, so it is completed with the germline J gene. The same CDR3 also results from other DNA sequences found in this sample. This chain uses TRBV19 with TRBJ2-3; possible D gene TRBD2, 6 bases. CDR1 LNHDA and CDR2 SQIVND come from the germline V gene (reference sequence). The CDR3 extends over 15 amino acids. V lost 3 bases and J lost 2, with 12 bases in between. The sequenced part of the CDR3 DNA is TGTGCCAGTAGTATTGGACTACCGAACACAGATACG. This codes for CASSIGLPNTDT. In full, the CDR3 is CASSIGLPNTDTQYF.

On this clone itself: The read terminates 3 residues ahead of where the CDR3 ends, so the germline J gene completes it. The genes are TRBV20-1 and TRBJ2-1; D is perhaps TRBD2 (5 bases). The V end was cut by 5 bases, the J end by 1 base, with 18 bases between. Germline lookup yields CDR1 DFQATT and CDR2 SNEGSKA (reference sequence). The CDR3 has 16 residues. The covered CDR3 bases are TGCAGTGCTTCGAGTTCCCGGGGTCGGTCCTACAATGAG. Protein: CSASSSRGRSYNE. The CDR3 reads in full as CSASSSRGRSYNEQFF.

Many counts were recorded for this clone. The sequenced fragment ends 3 residues before the CDR3 boundary, so the rest is inferred from the germline J gene. V is TRBV2 and J is TRBJ2-1; D remains ambiguous. Trimming took off 3 bases at V and 7 bases at J, with 16 bases between the two ends. CDR1 is SNHLY, CDR2 FYNNEI, per germline. This CDR3 is built from 15 residues. The DNA read from the CDR3 is TGTGCCAGCAGTGATACTCCCGCCCCCGCGAATGAG. Amino acid sequence: CASSDTPAPANE. The whole CDR3 protein is CASSDTPAPANEQFF.